This T cell receptor beta chain emerged from a study of cytomegalovirus exposure and HLA in healthy donors. Overall study results and limits: Common viral pathogens were later found to be apparently linked to several of the most significant clusters. Exclusion applied to some V segments, including TRBV6-2 and TRBV6-3, as they were indistinguishable.

As to this clone: What it binds is not known.

Healthy donors of bone marrow made up the group. The PCR was carried out with 60 Vbeta primers and 13 Jbeta primers. TCRdb keeps only in-frame clones here, not all; method: immunoSEQ multiplex PCR. The table shows 100,000 to 150,000 clones, with 60% to 75% occurring only once. Germline-derived CDR1 and CDR2 are MNHEY and SVGAGI. Trimming stripped 0 bases from V and 7 bases from J, with 19 bases between. The CDR3 covers 16 residues. The chain recombines TRBV6-5 with TRBJ2-7, with D possibly matching TRBD2 (6 bases). The TCR was taken from a woman aged 45-65 years in good health and CMV-seropositive. The sequenced sample was PBMCs. CDR3 nucleotides: TGTGCCAGCAGTTACTCGGTTGCGGGGCAGTTGAATGAGCAGTACTTC. This encodes CASSYSVAGQLNEQYF.